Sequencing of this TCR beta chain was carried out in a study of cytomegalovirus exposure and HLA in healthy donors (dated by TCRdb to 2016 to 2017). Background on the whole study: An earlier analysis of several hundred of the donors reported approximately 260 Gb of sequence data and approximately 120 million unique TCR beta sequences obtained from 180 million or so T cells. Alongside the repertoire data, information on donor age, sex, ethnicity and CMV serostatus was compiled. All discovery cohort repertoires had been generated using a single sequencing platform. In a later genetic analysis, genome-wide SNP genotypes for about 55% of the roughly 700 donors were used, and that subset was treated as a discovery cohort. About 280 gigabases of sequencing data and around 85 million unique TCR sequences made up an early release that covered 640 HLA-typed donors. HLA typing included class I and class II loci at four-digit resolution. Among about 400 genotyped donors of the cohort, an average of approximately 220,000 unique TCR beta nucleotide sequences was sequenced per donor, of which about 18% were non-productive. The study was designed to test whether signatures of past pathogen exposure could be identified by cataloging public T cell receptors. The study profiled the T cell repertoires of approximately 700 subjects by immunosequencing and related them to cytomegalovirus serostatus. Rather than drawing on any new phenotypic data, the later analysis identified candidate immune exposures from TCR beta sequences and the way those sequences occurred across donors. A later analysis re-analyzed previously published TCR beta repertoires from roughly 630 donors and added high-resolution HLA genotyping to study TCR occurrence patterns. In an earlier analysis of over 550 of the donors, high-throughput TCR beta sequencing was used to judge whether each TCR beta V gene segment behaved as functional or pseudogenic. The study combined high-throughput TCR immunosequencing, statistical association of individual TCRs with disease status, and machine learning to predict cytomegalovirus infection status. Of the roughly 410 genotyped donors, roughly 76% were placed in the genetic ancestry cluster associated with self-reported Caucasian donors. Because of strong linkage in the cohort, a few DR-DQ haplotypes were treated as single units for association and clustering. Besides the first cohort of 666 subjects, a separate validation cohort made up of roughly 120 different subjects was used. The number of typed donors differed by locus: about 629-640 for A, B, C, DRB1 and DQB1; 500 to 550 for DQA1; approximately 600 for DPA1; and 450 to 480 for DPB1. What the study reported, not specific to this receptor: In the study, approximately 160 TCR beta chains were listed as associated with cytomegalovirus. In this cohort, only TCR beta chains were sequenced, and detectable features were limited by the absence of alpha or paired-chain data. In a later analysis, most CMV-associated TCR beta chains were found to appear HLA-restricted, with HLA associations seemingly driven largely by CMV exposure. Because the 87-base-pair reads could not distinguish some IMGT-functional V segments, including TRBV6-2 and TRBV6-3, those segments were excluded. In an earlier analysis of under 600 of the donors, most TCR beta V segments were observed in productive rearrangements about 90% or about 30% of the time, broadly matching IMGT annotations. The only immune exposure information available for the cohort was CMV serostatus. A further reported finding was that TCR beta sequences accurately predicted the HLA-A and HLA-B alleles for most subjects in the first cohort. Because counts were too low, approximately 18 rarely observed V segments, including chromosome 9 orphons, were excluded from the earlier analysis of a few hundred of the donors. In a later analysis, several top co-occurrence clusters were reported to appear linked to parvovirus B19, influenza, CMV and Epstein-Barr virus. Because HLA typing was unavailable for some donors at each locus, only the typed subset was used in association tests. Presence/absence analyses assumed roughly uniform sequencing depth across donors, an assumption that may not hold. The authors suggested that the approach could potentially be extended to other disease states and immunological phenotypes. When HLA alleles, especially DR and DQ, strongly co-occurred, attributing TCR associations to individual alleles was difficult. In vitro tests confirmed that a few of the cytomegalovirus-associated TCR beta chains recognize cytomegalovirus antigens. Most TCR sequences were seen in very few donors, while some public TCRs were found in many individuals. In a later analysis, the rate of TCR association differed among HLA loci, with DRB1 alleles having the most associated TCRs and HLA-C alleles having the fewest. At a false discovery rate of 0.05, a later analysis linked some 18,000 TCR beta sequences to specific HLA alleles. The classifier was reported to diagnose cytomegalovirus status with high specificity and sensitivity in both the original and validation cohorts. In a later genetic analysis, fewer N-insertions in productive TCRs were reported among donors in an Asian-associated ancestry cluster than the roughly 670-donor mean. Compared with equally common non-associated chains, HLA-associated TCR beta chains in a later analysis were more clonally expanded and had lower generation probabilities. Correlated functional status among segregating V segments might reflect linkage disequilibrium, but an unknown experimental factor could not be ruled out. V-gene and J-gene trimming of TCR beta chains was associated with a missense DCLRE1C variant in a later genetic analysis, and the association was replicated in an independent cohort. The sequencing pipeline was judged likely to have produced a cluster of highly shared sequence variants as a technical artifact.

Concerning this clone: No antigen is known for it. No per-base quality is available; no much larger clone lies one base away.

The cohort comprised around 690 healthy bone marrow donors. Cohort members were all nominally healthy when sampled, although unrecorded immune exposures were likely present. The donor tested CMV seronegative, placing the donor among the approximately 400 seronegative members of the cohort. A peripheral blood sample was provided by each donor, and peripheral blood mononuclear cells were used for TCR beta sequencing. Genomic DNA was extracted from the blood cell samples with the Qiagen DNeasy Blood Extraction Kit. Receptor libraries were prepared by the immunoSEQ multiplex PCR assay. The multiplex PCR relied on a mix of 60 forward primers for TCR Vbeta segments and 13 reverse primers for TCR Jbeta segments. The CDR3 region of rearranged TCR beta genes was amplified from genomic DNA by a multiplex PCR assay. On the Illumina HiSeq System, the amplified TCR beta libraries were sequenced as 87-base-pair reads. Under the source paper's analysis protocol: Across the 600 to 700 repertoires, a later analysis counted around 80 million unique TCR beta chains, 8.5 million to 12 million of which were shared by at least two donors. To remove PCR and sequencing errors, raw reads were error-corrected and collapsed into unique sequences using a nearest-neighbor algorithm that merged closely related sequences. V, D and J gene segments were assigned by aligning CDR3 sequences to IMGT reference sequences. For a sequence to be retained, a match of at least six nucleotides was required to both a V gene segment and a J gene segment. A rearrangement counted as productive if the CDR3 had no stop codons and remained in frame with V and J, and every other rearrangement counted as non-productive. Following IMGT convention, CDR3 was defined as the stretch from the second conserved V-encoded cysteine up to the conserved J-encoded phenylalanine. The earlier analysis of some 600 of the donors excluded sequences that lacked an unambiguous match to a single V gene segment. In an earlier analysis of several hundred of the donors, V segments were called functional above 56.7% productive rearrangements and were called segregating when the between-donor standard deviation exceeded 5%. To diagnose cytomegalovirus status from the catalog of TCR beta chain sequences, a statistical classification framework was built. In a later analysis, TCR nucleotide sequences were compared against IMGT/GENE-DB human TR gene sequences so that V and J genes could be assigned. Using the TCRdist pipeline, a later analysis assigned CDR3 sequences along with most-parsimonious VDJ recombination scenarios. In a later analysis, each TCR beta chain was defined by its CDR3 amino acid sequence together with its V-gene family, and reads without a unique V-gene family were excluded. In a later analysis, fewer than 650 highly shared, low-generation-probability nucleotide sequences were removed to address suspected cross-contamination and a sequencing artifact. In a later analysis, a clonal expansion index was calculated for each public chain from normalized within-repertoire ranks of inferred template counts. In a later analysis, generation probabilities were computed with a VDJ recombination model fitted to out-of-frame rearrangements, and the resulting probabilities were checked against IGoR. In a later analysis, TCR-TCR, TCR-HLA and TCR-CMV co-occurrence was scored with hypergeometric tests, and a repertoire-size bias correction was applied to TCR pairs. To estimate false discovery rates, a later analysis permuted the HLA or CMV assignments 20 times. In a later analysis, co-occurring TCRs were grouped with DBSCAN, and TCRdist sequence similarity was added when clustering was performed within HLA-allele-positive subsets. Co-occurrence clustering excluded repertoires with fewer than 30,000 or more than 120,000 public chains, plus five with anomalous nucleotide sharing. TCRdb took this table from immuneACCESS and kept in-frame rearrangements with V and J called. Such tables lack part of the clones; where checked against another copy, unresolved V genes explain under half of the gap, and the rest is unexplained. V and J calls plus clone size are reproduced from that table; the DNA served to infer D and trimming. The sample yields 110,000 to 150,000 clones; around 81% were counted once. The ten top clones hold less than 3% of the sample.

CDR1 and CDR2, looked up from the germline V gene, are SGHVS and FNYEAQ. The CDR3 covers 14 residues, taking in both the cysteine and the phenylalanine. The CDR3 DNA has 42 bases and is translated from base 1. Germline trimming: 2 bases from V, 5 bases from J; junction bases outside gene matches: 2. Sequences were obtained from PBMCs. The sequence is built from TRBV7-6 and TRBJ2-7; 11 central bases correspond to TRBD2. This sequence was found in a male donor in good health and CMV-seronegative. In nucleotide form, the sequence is TGTGCCAGCAGCTTACTAGCGGGAGGAAACGAGCAGTACTTC. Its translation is CASSLLAGGNEQYF. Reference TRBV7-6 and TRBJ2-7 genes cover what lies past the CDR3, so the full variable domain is GAGVSQSPRYKVTKRGQDVALRCDPISGHVSLYWYRQALGQGPEFLTYFNYEAQQDKSGLPNDRFSAERPEGSISTLTIQRTEQRDSAMYRCASSLLAGGNEQYFGPGTRLTVT.